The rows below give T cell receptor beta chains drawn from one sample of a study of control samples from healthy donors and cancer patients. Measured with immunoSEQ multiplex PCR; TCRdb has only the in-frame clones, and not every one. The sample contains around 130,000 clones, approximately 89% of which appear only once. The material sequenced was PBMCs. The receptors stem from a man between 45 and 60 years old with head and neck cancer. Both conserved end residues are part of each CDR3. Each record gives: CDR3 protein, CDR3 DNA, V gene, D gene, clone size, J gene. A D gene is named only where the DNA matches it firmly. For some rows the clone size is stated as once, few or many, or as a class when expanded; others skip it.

CASRETGGANVLTF	TGTGCCAGCAGAGAAACAGGGGGGGCCAACGTCCTGACTTTC	TRBV7-9	.	.	TRBJ2-6
CASSLWTSSSYNEQFF	TGTGCCAGCAGCCTTTGGACTAGCTCTTCCTACAATGAGCAGTTCTTC	TRBV5-8	TRBD2	few	TRBJ2-1
CASSYYRASDSGNTIYF	TGTGCCAGCAGTTACTACAGGGCCAGCGACTCTGGAAACACCATATATTTT	TRBV6-2/TRBV6-3	.	.	TRBJ1-3
CASSYLSGGVGDTEAFF	TGTGCCAGCAGTTACTTGTCAGGGGGCGTCGGGGACACTGAAGCTTTCTTT	TRBV6-2/TRBV6-3	TRBD1	.	TRBJ1-1
CASSRQLQETQYF	TGTGCCAGCAGTAGACAGCTCCAAGAGACCCAGTACTTC	TRBV6-5	.	.	TRBJ2-5
CSAYNEQFF	TGCAGTGCTTACAATGAGCAGTTCTTC	TRBV20-1	.	.	TRBJ2-1
CASGPGGRATNEKLFF	TGTGCCAGCGGTCCGGGGGGGCGGGCAACTAATGAAAAACTGTTTTTT	TRBV9	.	.	TRBJ1-4
CASSLDSWGVNSPLHF	TGTGCCAGCAGTCTTGACTCCTGGGGGGTCAATTCACCCCTCCACTTT	TRBV28	.	.	TRBJ1-6
CASREPAGGFFF	TGTGCCAGCAGAGAACCAGCGGGGGGCTTCTTCTTC	TRBV2	TRBD2	.	TRBJ2-1
CASSTIHPQTGELFF	TGTGCCAGCTCAACAATCCACCCCCAGACCGGGGAGCTGTTTTTT	TRBV18	.	.	TRBJ2-2
CASSKLDREENEKLFF	TGTGCCAGCAGCAAGCTCGACAGGGAAGAAAATGAAAAACTGTTTTTT	TRBV7-9	TRBD1	.	TRBJ1-4
CASSPWGSNTGELFF	TGTGCCAGCAGCCCGTGGGGATCGAACACCGGGGAGCTGTTTTTT	TRBV7-9	.	.	TRBJ2-2
CASSLYRTEAFF	TGTGCCAGCAGCTTGTATCGAACTGAAGCTTTCTTT	TRBV5-6	.	.	TRBJ1-1
CAISEADREQFF	TGTGCCATCAGTGAGGCCGACAGAGAGCAGTTCTTC	TRBV10-3	.	.	TRBJ2-1
CASSEDRARAEAFF	TGTGCCAGCAGTGAGGACAGGGCTAGGGCTGAAGCTTTCTTT	TRBV2	TRBD1	.	TRBJ1-1
CSVVKGPPSDTQYF	TGCAGCGTTGTCAAGGGGCCCCCATCCGATACGCAGTATTTT	TRBV29-1	.	.	TRBJ2-3
CASSYSTGGDGYTF	TGTGCCAGCAGTTACTCGACAGGGGGCGATGGCTACACCTTC	TRBV6-5	TRBD1	.	TRBJ1-2
CASDQGADSFF	TGTGCCAGCGACCAGGGCGCGGACTCGTTCTTC	TRBV11-2	.	.	TRBJ2-1
CASRDTYNSPLHF	TGTGCCAGCAGGGACACCTATAATTCACCCCTCCACTTT	TRBV2	.	.	TRBJ1-6
CASGSTGARDYGYTF	TGTGCCAGCGGCTCCACAGGGGCTAGGGACTATGGCTACACCTTC	TRBV28	TRBD1	few	TRBJ1-2
CASSLGWGSYSYEQYF	TGCGCCAGCAGCTTGGGGTGGGGATCCTACTCCTACGAGCAGTACTTC	TRBV5-1	.	.	TRBJ2-7
CASSPLAGTYNEQFF	TGTGCCAGCTCACCCCTAGCGGGAACCTACAATGAGCAGTTCTTC	TRBV18	TRBD2	.	TRBJ2-1
CASRTGGLGYTF	TGTGCCAGCAGGACAGGGGGTCTTGGCTACACCTTC	TRBV19	TRBD1	.	TRBJ1-2
CAWSVQGYEQYF	TGTGCCTGGAGTGTACAGGGCTACGAGCAGTACTTC	TRBV30	.	.	TRBJ2-7
CASSHFYNEQFF	TGTGCCAGCAGCCATTTTTACAATGAGCAGTTCTTC	TRBV7-9	.	.	TRBJ2-1
CASSSPGRGLEETQYF	TGTGCCAGCAGCTCACCCGGGAGAGGTCTCGAAGAGACCCAGTACTTC	TRBV11-3	.	.	TRBJ2-5
CATSRSGGADYGYTF	TGTGCCACCAGCAGATCAGGGGGCGCCGACTATGGCTACACCTTC	TRBV15	TRBD1	.	TRBJ1-2
CASSHGQGNTEAFF	TGCGCCAGCAGCCATGGACAGGGGAACACTGAAGCTTTCTTT	TRBV4-1	TRBD1	.	TRBJ1-1
CASSQGAGQPQHF	TGTGCCAGCAGTCAGGGGGCGGGACAGCCCCAGCATTTT	TRBV6-5	TRBD1	.	TRBJ1-5
CASSEAWGRAIDEQFF	TGTGCCAGCAGTGAAGCCTGGGGGAGGGCCATAGATGAGCAGTTCTTC	TRBV6-1	TRBD2	.	TRBJ2-1
CASSSRGNQPQHF	TGTGCCAGCAGCTCCCGGGGCAATCAGCCCCAGCATTTT	TRBV6-5	.	.	TRBJ1-5
CASSSNRGTNSPLHF	TGTGCCAGCAGTTCGAACAGGGGGACTAATTCACCCCTCCACTTT	TRBV27	TRBD1	.	TRBJ1-6
CASSPARRPVNEQFF	TGTGCCAGCAGCCCGGCTCGCCGCCCCGTAAATGAGCAGTTCTTC	TRBV11-1	.	.	TRBJ2-1
CASSPPGRYNEQFF	TGTGCCAGCTCACCACCCGGCAGATACAATGAGCAGTTCTTC	TRBV18	.	.	TRBJ2-1
CASSLEATAQHF	TGTGCCAGCAGCTTAGAGGCGACTGCCCAGCATTTT	TRBV7-9	.	.	TRBJ1-5
CASSPRDSFSGANVLTF	TGCGCCAGCAGCCCCCGGGACAGCTTCTCTGGGGCCAACGTCCTGACTTTC	TRBV4-1	TRBD1	.	TRBJ2-6
CASSFLLGAANYTF	TGTGCCAGCAGTTTTCTCCTCGGGGCGGCTAACTACACCTTC	TRBV6-5	.	once	TRBJ1-2
CASSQQGAEETQYF	TGTGCCAGCAGCCAACAGGGGGCAGAAGAGACCCAGTACTTC	TRBV5-4	TRBD1	few	TRBJ2-5